This T cell receptor beta chain was profiled in a study of T cell repertoires in cytomegalovirus infection. Study as a whole: Indications came from public TCR beta signatures; they pointed to CMV infection and to a matching HLA type.

The length of the CDR3 is 16 residues. Looked up from germline, CDR1 is MNHEY and CDR2 is SMNVEV (reference sequence). The ends lost 4 bases at V and 3 bases at J; junction bases unmatched: 7. MiXCR, run by TCRdb on the reads, gives a single entry per CDR3 protein. The repertoire holds around 740,000 distinct CDR3 sequences, with about a third as singletons. Material for sequencing was PBMCs. The chain has TRBV27 and TRBJ2-4; 9 bases match TRBD1. The receptor comes from a human donor in good health (CMV status not recorded). Some clones in this sample may be carry-over from other donors' samples. CDR3 nucleotides: TGTGCCAGCAGTTGGGACAGGGAGAATGGCAAAAACATTCAGTACTTC. This gives the protein CASSWDRENGKNIQYF.